These T cell receptor beta chains were read from a single sample in a study of blood T cell repertoires in COVID-19. This table comes from immunoSEQ multiplex PCR, and its TCRdb copy is limited to in-frame clones, with some not included. In the table there are 240,000 or so clones, approximately 82% of which are singletons. Sequencing was done on a sample of peripheral blood. The source of these receptors is a woman of 80 years or more with acute or convalescent COVID-19. CDR3s include the opening cysteine and the closing phenylalanine or tryptophan. The order of the fields is J gene, clone size, D gene, V gene, CDR3 protein, CDR3 DNA. The D gene is left open where the match is weak. Size tells how often a clone was seen (once, few, many) or the class of an expanded clone, and some rows leave it out.

TRBJ2-5,.,TRBD1,TRBV5-4,CASSSGQKQETQYF,TGTGCCAGCAGCTCGGGACAGAAGCAAGAGACCCAGTACTTC
TRBJ2-5,.,TRBD2,TRBV7-2,CASSLAGGPTETQYF,TGTGCCAGCAGCTTAGCGGGAGGGCCAACGGAGACCCAGTACTTC
TRBJ1-1,.,.,TRBV10-1,CASARQDRGNTEAFF,TGCGCCAGCGCACGACAGGATCGCGGGAACACTGAAGCTTTCTTT
TRBJ2-3,medium-sized,TRBD2,TRBV6-2/TRBV6-3,CASSTGTTLYTDTQYF,TGTGCCAGCAGTACCGGGACTACCCTCTACACAGATACGCAGTATTTT
TRBJ1-1,.,TRBD1,TRBV19,CASSVDRDMDTEAFF,TGTGCCAGTAGTGTAGACAGGGATATGGACACTGAAGCTTTCTTT
TRBJ2-3,.,TRBD2,TRBV5-4,CASSKGLATDTQYF,TGTGCCAGCAGCAAGGGACTAGCCACAGATACGCAGTATTTT
TRBJ2-2,.,.,TRBV7-9,CASSPDLNTGELFF,TGTGCCAGCAGCCCTGACTTGAACACCGGGGAGCTGTTTTTT
TRBJ2-7,.,TRBD2,TRBV5-4,CASSHRTSGYEQYF,TGTGCCAGCAGCCATCGGACTAGCGGCTACGAGCAGTACTTC
TRBJ2-3,.,.,TRBV29-1,CSVVEGSTDTQYF,TGCAGCGTTGTGGAGGGCTCGACAGATACGCAGTATTTT
TRBJ1-2,.,TRBD1,TRBV29-1,CSVPGQGGSYGYTF,TGCAGCGTCCCCGGACAGGGGGGTTCCTATGGCTACACCTTC
TRBJ1-1,.,.,TRBV6-2/TRBV6-3,CASSAPQGFHSEAFF,TGTGCCAGCAGTGCCCCTCAGGGTTTCCACTCTGAAGCTTTCTTT
TRBJ1-2,.,TRBD1,TRBV10-3,CAISEEDRGHLDYGYTF,TGTGCCATCAGTGAGGAGGACAGGGGCCATTTGGACTATGGCTACACCTTC
TRBJ1-4,.,TRBD1,TRBV6-5,CASSYSQGATRVKLFF,TGTGCCAGCAGTTACTCACAGGGGGCGACTCGTGTGAAACTGTTTTTT
TRBJ2-1,.,.,TRBV7-2,CASSLSSSQYNEQFF,TGTGCCAGCAGCTTAAGTAGCAGCCAGTACAATGAGCAGTTCTTC
TRBJ2-5,.,TRBD1,TRBV7-2,CASSFATGARETQYF,TGTGCCAGCAGCTTTGCGACAGGGGCGAGGGAGACCCAGTACTTC
TRBJ2-3,.,TRBD2,TRBV18,CASSPPGTSGNTDTQYF,TGTGCCAGCTCACCACCCGGGACTAGCGGAAACACAGATACGCAGTATTTT
TRBJ1-3,.,TRBD1,TRBV6-1,CASSELTGGGNTIYF,TGTGCCAGCAGTGAACTAACAGGGGGGGGAAACACCATATATTTT
TRBJ2-2,.,.,TRBV11-3,CASSLVAVSGELFF,TGTGCCAGCAGCTTAGTGGCGGTGAGCGGGGAGCTGTTTTTT
TRBJ2-1,.,TRBD2,TRBV9,CASSVVAGGHAGAQFF,TGTGCCAGCAGCGTAGTGGCGGGGGGACACGCGGGTGCGCAGTTCTTC
TRBJ1-1,.,.,TRBV10-3,CAISESSDNTEAFF,TGTGCCATCAGTGAGTCTTCAGATAACACTGAAGCTTTCTTT
TRBJ1-2,.,.,TRBV27,CASSYAGSYGYTF,TGTGCCAGCAGTTACGCAGGGTCCTATGGCTACACCTTC
TRBJ1-6,few,TRBD1,TRBV27,CASSTHRGLGSPLHF,TGTGCCAGCAGTACCCACAGGGGGCTAGGTTCACCCCTCCACTTT
TRBJ2-3,.,.,TRBV24-1,CATSDPPGTYYTDTQYF,TGTGCCACCAGTGACCCCCCCGGGACATACTACACAGATACGCAGTATTTT
TRBJ1-2,few,.,TRBV5-6,CASSQGVNYGYTF,TGTGCCAGCAGCCAAGGGGTTAACTATGGCTACACCTTC
TRBJ2-7,.,TRBD1,TRBV18,CASSPDRPYEQYF,TGTGCCAGCTCACCGGACAGGCCGTACGAGCAGTACTTC
TRBJ2-1,.,TRBD1,TRBV7-9,CASSFTGVEFNEQFF,TGTGCCAGCAGCTTCACAGGGGTTGAATTCAATGAGCAGTTCTTC
TRBJ1-6,.,.,TRBV14,CASRLARGGTWDGSYNSPLHF,TGTGCCAGCAGACTAGCGAGGGGAGGTACGTGGGATGGCTCCTATAATTCACCCCTCCACTTT
TRBJ1-1,.,.,TRBV28,CASSSRTRDTEAFF,TGTGCCAGCAGTTCCCGGACACGGGACACTGAAGCTTTCTTT
TRBJ1-6,.,.,TRBV3-1/TRBV3-2,CASSQSISSYNSPLHF,TGTGCCAGCAGCCAATCAATTAGCTCCTATAATTCACCCCTCCACTTT
TRBJ1-1,few,.,TRBV11-2,CASRGGGTEAFF,TGTGCCAGCAGGGGAGGGGGGACTGAAGCTTTCTTT
TRBJ1-5,.,TRBD1,TRBV28,CASRGQGWIQPQHF,TGTGCCAGCAGAGGACAGGGTTGGATTCAGCCCCAGCATTTT
TRBJ1-4,.,.,TRBV5-6,CASSLGEGPNEKLFF,TGTGCCAGCAGCTTAGGGGAAGGCCCTAATGAAAAACTGTTTTTT
TRBJ1-5,.,.,TRBV6-5,CASSRTGNQPQHF,TGTGCCAGCAGCCGTACGGGAAATCAGCCCCAGCATTTT
TRBJ1-2,.,TRBD1,TRBV19,CASSIGTGYGYTF,TGTGCCAGTAGTATCGGGACAGGCTATGGCTACACCTTC
TRBJ2-1,.,TRBD2,TRBV7-8,CASSLVASGGSEVNEQFF,TGTGCCAGCAGCTTAGTTGCTAGCGGGGGGTCCGAGGTGAATGAGCAGTTCTTC
TRBJ1-3,.,.,TRBV7-2,CASSLALSSGNTIYF,TGTGCCAGCAGCTTAGCGCTGAGTTCTGGAAACACCATATATTTT
TRBJ2-1,.,TRBD2,TRBV7-6,CASSSRRSGGSSGNEQFF,TGTGCCAGCAGCTCTAGACGATCAGGCGGGAGTAGTGGCAATGAGCAGTTCTTC
TRBJ2-5,once,.,TRBV18,CASSPRRGRETQYF,TGTGCCAGCTCACCACGGAGGGGCCGGGAGACCCAGTACTTC
TRBJ1-2,once,TRBD1,TRBV18,CASSGSGQGIDGYTF,TGTGCCAGCTCAGGGTCCGGACAGGGAATAGATGGCTACACCTTC
TRBJ1-4,.,TRBD1,TRBV19,CASSLRRTGINEKLFF,TGTGCCAGTAGTCTCCGAAGGACAGGGATAAATGAAAAACTGTTTTTT
TRBJ2-1,.,TRBD2,TRBV6-2/TRBV6-3,CASSYPPRLGGRRNEQFF,TGTGCCAGCAGTTACCCCCCTCGTTTGGGCGGGAGGCGGAATGAGCAGTTCTTC
TRBJ2-1,.,.,TRBV6-2/TRBV6-3,CASSYNRRATEQFF,TGTGCCAGCAGTTACAACAGGAGGGCCACTGAGCAGTTCTTC
TRBJ2-3,.,TRBD2,TRBV28,CASRGTRIGDTQYF,TGTGCCAGCAGGGGGACTAGAATAGGAGATACGCAGTATTTT
TRBJ2-7,.,TRBD1,TRBV2,CASSVWTGEYEQYF,TGTGCCAGCAGTGTTTGGACAGGAGAGTACGAGCAGTACTTC
TRBJ1-1,.,TRBD1,TRBV28,CASSLVGGRGQTEAFF,TGTGCCAGCAGTTTGGTCGGCGGCAGGGGGCAAACTGAAGCTTTCTTT
TRBJ1-4,.,TRBD1,TRBV7-2,CASSKQGADEKLFF,TGTGCCAGCAGCAAACAGGGGGCAGATGAAAAACTGTTTTTT
TRBJ2-3,.,.,TRBV6-5,CASSYGVTQYF,TGTGCCAGCAGTTACGGAGTCACGCAGTATTTT